Below are 9 T cell receptor beta chains sequenced from a single sample in a study of CD8 T cells in Susac syndrome. After extraction with the RNeasy kit, about 0.45 to 1 ug of the RNA was reverse transcribed using random hexamers. MiXCR, run by TCRdb on the immunoSEQ multiplex PCR reads, gives a single entry per CDR3 protein. The data show more than 150,000 distinct CDR3 sequences, approximately 94% seen once. The sample comprised CD4+ T cells from PBMCs. The source of these receptors is a human donor with Susac syndrome.

The genes are TRBV12-3 or TRBV12-4 and TRBJ1-4; unclear D gene. Deletions cut 4 bases from V and 4 bases from J, with 10 bases between. The CDR3 has 14 residues. CDR3 coding DNA: TGTGCCAGCAGTTACCCGGGGAATAATGAAAAACTGTTTTTT. Its protein is CASSYPGNNEKLFF.

The chain employs TRBV14 and TRBJ2-1; 9 bases line up with TRBD1. The CDR3 is 15 residues long. V trimming: 5 bases; J trimming: 3 bases; junction bases outside the gene matches: 5. CDR1 and CDR2 (germline): SGHDN, FVKESK. Written as DNA, the CDR3 is TGTGCCAGCAGCAAGGGACAGGGCTACTACAATGAGCAGTTCTTC. This encodes CASSKGQGYYNEQFF.

This chain connects TRBV5-1 to TRBJ2-5; the D gene could be TRBD1 or TRBD2 (5 bases each). Per the germline V gene, CDR1 is SGHRS and CDR2 is YFSETQ. The CDR3 spans 15 residues. V lost 1 base and J 5 bases, leaving 15 bases between the germline ends. CDR3 nucleotide sequence: TGCGCCAGCAGCTTGAACGCCTGGGACCGCGAGACCCAGTACTTC. Translation: CASSLNAWDRETQYF. Supplemented by reference TRBV5-1 and TRBJ2-5, the full variable domain reads KAGVTQTPRYLIKTRGQQVTLSCSPISGHRSVSWYQQTPGQGLQFLFEYFSETQRNKGNFPGRFSGRQFSNSRSEMNVSTLELGDSALYLCASSLNAWDRETQYFGPGTRLLVL.

The chain uses TRBV30 and TRBJ1-2; D is unresolved. Germline loops: CDR1 GTSNPN, CDR2 SVGIG (reference sequence). The CDR3 loop spans 11 amino acids. V was cut by 0 bases and J by 12 bases, with 11 bases left in between. CDR3 residues: CAWSVSALHTF. The CDR3 DNA follows: TGTGCCTGGAGTGTGTCGGCGCTCCACACCTTC.

The V and J genes are TRBV29-1 and TRBJ1-2, with TRBD1 matching 7 bases. Germline assignment: CDR1 SQVTM and CDR2 ANQGSEA. The V gene end was trimmed by 7 bases and the J gene end by 8 bases; junction bases not matched to a gene: 4. The CDR3 is 10 residues long. The CDR3 sequence: CSADRDGYTF. The DNA of the CDR3 is TGCAGCGCCGACAGGGACGGCTACACCTTC.

This rearrangement joins TRBV3-1 to TRBJ1-2; weak D call: TRBD1 (6 bases). Trimming removed 2 bases at V and 4 bases at J, with 11 bases between. In germline, CDR1 is LGHDT, CDR2 YNNKEL (reference sequence). The CDR3 extends over 14 amino acids. The CDR3 sequence is CASSQSLTGYGYTF. CDR3 nucleotide sequence: TGTGCCAGCAGCCAATCTCTGACAGGCTATGGCTACACCTTC.

Comment on this clonotype: Germline is not matched at one junction end, which may reflect a read error. The chain is built from TRBV30 and TRBJ2-5, with D hard to call. Germline V CDR1 and CDR2: GTSNPN, SVGIG (reference sequence). This CDR3 is built from 13 residues. The CDR3 region is CAWSDGPRRPHVF. CDR3 bases: TGTGCCTGGAGCGACGGACCGCGGAGACCCCATGTCTTC.

The J gene is TRBJ2-3, the V gene TRBV29-1; 13 bases map to TRBD2. Trimming cost V 4 bases and J 0 bases; bases outside gene matches: 7. Looked up from germline, CDR1 is SQVTM and CDR2 is ANQGSEA. The CDR3 sequence is 17 residues long. The CDR3 DNA reads TGCAGCGTTGCTAAACTAGCGGGAGGGCCTAGCACAGATACGCAGTATTTT. It specifies CSVAKLAGGPSTDTQYF.

J is TRBJ2-2 and V is TRBV4-2; the match to TRBD2 covers 10 bases. Germline V gene data show CDR1 as LGHNA and CDR2 as YNFKEQ. With 1 base clipped from V and 3 bases from J, the junction kept 11 bases outside the gene matches. The CDR3 runs to 19 residues. The CDR3 sequence is CASSQGEASGSLDTGELFF. The CDR3 bases are TGTGCCAGCAGCCAAGGCGAGGCTAGCGGGAGTCTGGACACCGGGGAGCTGTTTTTT.